This section outlines one TCR beta chain sequence together with its context. Its target is unknown. The sample comes from a study of CD8 T cells in Susac syndrome. Patients with stable or active relapsing-remitting disease, all of them treatment-naive, made up the multiple sclerosis controls. FACS was used to enrich TEMRA cells, whereas the CD8+ and CD4+ T cells were obtained by negative isolation. Germline trimming cut 4 bases from V and 1 base from J; bases unmatched to any gene: 5. This CDR3 is built from 15 residues. Germline CDR1 reads SGHNT; CDR2 reads YYREEE (reference sequence). Study results and caveats: Individuals included in the TCR sequencing and HLA analysis were acknowledged by the study to be relatively few in number.

When the RNA was reverse transcribed, random hexamers were used with an input of about 0.5 to 1 ug. With immunoSEQ multiplex PCR, TCR beta CDR3 was amplified across 54 Vbeta and 13 Jbeta. TCRdb re-derived calls from the immunoSEQ multiplex PCR reads in MiXCR, one entry per CDR3 protein. Altogether around 120,000 distinct CDR3 sequences are present, approximately 94% being singletons, with the ten largest covering over 0.1%. This TCR was recovered from a human donor with multiple sclerosis. The sample was CD4+ T cells from PBMCs. V usage is TRBV5-4 and J usage is TRBJ2-7, with 10 bases lining up with TRBD1. In DNA, the CDR3 is TGTGCCAGCAGCCTAGACAGGGGGCAATCCTACGAGCAGTACTTC. This encodes CASSLDRGQSYEQYF.